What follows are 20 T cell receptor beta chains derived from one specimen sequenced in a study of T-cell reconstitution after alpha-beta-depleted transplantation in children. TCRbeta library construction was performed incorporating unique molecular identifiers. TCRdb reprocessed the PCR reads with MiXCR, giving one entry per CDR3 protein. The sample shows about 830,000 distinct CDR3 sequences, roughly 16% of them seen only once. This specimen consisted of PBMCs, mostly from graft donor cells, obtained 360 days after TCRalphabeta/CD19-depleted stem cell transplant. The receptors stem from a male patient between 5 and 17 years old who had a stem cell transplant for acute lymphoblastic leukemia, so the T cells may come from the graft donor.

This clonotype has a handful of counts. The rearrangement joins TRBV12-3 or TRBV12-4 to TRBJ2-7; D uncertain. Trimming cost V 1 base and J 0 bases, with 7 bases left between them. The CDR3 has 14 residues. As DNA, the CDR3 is TGTGCCAGCAGTTTAGAGTGGAGCTCCTACGAGCAGTACTTC. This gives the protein CASSLEWSSYEQYF.

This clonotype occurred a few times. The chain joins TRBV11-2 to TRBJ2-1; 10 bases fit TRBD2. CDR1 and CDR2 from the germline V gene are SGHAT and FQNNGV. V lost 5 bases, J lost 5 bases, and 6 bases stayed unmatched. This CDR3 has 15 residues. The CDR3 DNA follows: TGTGCCAGCAGCGAAGGGACTAGCGCAGACAATGAGCAGTTCTTC. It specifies CASSEGTSADNEQFF.

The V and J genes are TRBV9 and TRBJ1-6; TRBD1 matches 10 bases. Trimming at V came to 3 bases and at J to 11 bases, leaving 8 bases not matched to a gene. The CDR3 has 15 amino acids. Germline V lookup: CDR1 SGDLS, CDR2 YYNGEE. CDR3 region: CASSDGTGAVTPLHF. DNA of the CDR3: TGTGCCAGCAGCGACGGGACAGGGGCTGTCACACCCCTCCACTTT.

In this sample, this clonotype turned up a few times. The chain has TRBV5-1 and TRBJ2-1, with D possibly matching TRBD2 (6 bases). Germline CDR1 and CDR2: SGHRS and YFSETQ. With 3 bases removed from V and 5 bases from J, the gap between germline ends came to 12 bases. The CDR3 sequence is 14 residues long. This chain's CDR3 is CASSWGTGDNEQFF. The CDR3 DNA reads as TGCGCCAGCAGCTGGGGGACGGGGGACAATGAGCAGTTCTTC.

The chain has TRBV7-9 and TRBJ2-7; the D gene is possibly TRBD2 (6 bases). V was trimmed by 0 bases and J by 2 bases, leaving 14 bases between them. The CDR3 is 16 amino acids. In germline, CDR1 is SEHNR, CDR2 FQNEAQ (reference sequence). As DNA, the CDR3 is TGTGCCAGCAGCTTAGCGAGGGCGGGGACCCCCTACGAGCAGTACTTC. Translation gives CASSLARAGTPYEQYF.

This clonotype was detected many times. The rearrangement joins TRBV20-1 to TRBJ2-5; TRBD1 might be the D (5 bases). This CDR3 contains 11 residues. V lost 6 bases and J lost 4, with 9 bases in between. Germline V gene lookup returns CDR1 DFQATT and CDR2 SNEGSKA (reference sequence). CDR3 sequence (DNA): TGCAGTGCCACAAGGGGAGAGACCCAGTACTTC. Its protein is CSATRGETQYF.

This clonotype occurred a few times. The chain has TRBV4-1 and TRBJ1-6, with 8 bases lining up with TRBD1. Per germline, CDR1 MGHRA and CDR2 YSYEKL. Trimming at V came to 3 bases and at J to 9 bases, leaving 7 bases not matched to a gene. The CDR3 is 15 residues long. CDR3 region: CASSHFGTGPSPLHF. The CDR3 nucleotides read TGCGCCAGCAGCCACTTCGGGACAGGACCTTCACCCCTCCACTTT.

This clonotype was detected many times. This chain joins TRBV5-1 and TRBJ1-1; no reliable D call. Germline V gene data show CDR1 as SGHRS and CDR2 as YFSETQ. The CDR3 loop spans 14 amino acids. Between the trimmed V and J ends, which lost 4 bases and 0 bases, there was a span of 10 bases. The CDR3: CASSRGRLNTEAFF. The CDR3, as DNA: TGCGCCAGCAGCCGCGGGCGATTGAACACTGAAGCTTTCTTT.

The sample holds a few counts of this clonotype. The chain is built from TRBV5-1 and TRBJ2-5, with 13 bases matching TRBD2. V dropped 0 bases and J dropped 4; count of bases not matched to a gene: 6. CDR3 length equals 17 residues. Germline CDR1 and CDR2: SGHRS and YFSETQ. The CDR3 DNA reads TGCGCCAGCAGCTTGGTAGTCCGACTAGCGGGAGGAGAGACCCAGTACTTC. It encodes CASSLVVRLAGGETQYF.

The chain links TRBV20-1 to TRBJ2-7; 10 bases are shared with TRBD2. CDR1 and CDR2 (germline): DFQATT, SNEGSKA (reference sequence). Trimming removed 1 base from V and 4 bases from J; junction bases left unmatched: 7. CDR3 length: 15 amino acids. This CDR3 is CSARVRTSGSYEQYF. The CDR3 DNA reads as TGCAGTGCTAGAGTGAGGACTAGCGGATCTTACGAGCAGTACTTC.

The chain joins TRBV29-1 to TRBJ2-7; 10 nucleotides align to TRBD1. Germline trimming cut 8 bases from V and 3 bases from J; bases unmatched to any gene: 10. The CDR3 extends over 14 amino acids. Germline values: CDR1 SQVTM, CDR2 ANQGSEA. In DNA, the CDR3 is TGCAGCTTCATCCCGGGACAGGGGTTCTACGAGCAGTACTTC. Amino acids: CSFIPGQGFYEQYF.

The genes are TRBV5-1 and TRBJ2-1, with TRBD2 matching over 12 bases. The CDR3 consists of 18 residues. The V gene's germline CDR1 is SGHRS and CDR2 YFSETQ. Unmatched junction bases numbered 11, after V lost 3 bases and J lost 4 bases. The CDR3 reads CASSSRTSGASQYNEQFF. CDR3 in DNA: TGCGCCAGCAGCTCCAGGACTAGCGGGGCCTCTCAATACAATGAGCAGTTCTTC.

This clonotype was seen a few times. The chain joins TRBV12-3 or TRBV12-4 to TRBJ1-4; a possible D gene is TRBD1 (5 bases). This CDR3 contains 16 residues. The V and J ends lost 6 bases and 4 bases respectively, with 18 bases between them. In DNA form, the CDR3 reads TGTGCCAGCAGATCCCGACAGACAGTCCGTAATGAAAAACTGTTTTTT. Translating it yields CASRSRQTVRNEKLFF.

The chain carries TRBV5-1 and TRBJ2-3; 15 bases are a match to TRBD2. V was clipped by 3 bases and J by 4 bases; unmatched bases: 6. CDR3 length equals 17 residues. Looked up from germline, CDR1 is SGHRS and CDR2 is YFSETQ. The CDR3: CASSYPGLAGGPDTQYF. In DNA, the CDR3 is TGCGCCAGCAGCTACCCGGGACTAGCGGGAGGCCCAGATACGCAGTATTTT.

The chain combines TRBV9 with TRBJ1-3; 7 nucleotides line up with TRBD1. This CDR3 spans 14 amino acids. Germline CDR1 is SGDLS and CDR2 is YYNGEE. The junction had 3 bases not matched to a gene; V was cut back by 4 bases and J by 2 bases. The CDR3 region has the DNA TGTGCCAGCAGCCCAGGGGGAACTGGAAACACCATATATTTT. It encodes CASSPGGTGNTIYF.

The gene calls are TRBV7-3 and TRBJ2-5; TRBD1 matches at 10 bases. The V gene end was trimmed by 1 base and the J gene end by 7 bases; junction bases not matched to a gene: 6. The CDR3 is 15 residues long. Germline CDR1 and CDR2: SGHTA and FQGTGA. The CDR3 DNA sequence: TGTGCCAGCAGCTTAATGGGACAGGGGAGGGCGACCCAGTACTTC. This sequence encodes CASSLMGQGRATQYF.

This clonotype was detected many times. The CDR3 loop is CASSLTPGLAAGELFF. As DNA, the CDR3 is TGTGCCAGCAGCCTCACCCCGGGACTAGCAGCCGGGGAGCTGTTTTTT. The chain uses TRBV7-2 and TRBJ2-2; 9 positions match TRBD2. Germline lookup yields CDR1 SGHTA and CDR2 FQGNSA. Trimming cost V 5 bases and J 6 bases; bases outside gene matches: 10. The CDR3 totals 16 residues. Drawing the rest from reference TRBV7-2 and TRBJ2-2, the complete variable domain is GAGVSQSPSNKVTEKGKDVELRCDPISGHTALYWYRQSLGQGLEFLIYFQGNSAPDKSGLPSDRFSAERTGGSVSTLTIQRTQQEDSAVYLCASSLTPGLAAGELFFGEGSRLTVL.

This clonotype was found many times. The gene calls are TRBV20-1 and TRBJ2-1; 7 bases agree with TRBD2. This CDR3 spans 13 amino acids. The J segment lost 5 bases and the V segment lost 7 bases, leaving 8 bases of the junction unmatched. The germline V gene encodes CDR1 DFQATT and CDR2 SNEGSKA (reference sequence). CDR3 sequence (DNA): TGCAGTGTTACTCCGCTAGCGGACAATGAGCAGTTCTTC. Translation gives CSVTPLADNEQFF.

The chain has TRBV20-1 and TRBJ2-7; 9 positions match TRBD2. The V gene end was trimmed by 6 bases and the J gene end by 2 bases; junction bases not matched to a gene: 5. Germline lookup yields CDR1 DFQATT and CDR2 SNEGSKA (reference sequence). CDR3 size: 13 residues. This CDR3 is CSAHSGSTYEQYF. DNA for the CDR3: TGCAGTGCCCATAGCGGGAGTACCTACGAGCAGTACTTC.

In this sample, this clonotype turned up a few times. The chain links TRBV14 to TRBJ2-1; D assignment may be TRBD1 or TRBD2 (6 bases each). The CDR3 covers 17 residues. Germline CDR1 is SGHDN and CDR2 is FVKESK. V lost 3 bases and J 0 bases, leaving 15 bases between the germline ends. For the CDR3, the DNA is TGTGCCAGCAGCCAGGCGCAGGGGAGGAGCTCCTACAATGAGCAGTTCTTC. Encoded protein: CASSQAQGRSSYNEQFF.